This is a list of T cell receptor beta chains from one sample in a study of shared clonotypes between healthy human individuals. The table came from immunoSEQ multiplex PCR; TCRdb's copy has only in-frame clones and leaves some out. This table holds 2.5 million or so clones, about 92% found once. Sequenced material: naive CD4+ T cells sorted from blood. The receptors were sampled from a man aged 18-30 years in good health. Both conserved end residues are part of each CDR3. D genes are given only for firm matches. Rows give clone size only sometimes, using once, few, many, or a class for an expanded clone.

j_call	v_call	clone_size	d_call	cdr3_nt	cdr3_aa
TRBJ2-2	TRBV7-3	-	-	TGTGCCAGCAGCTTCTCAGGGTCTGGGGAGCTGTTTTTT	CASSFSGSGELFF
TRBJ1-6	TRBV10-3	-	-	TGTGCCACCCTCCCGGACACCAGCTCCTATAATTCACCCCTCCACTTT	CATLPDTSSYNSPLHF
TRBJ1-1	TRBV9	-	TRBD1	TGTGCCAGCAGCGCTACAGGGGCCATGAACACTGAAGCTTTCTTT	CASSATGAMNTEAFF
TRBJ2-2	TRBV4-1	-	TRBD2	TGCGCCAGCAGCCACCCGGGACTAGCTACCGGGGAGCTGTTTTTT	CASSHPGLATGELFF
TRBJ1-5	TRBV6-1	-	TRBD1	TGTGCCAGCAGTGGAAGGACAGGGACGAATCAGCCCCAGCATTTT	CASSGRTGTNQPQHF
TRBJ2-3	TRBV5-1	-	-	TGCGCCAGCAGCTTGGGTCAAGGGGTCAGAGATACGCAGTATTTT	CASSLGQGVRDTQYF
TRBJ1-6	TRBV30	few	-	TGTGCTTTGGGTAGTGATTCACCCCTCCACTTT	CALGSDSPLHF
TRBJ1-5	TRBV4-3	-	-	TGCGCCAGCAGCCAAGATACATGGGGCAATCAGCCCCAGCATTTT	CASSQDTWGNQPQHF
TRBJ2-2	TRBV6-8	-	TRBD2	TGTGCCAGCAGTACCAGACTAGCGGGAGGGCCATGGAGCACCGGGGAGCTGTTTTTT	CASSTRLAGGPWSTGELFF
TRBJ2-3	TRBV10-3	-	TRBD2	TGTGCCATCAGTGTTGGGCCAGCGGGAGGCACAGATACGCAGTATTTT	CAISVGPAGGTDTQYF
TRBJ1-1	TRBV6-5	many	-	TGTGCCAGCAGTTACTCGGGGCTGGCAGGGCCATATGAAGCTTTCTTT	CASSYSGLAGPYEAFF
TRBJ2-5	TRBV7-7	-	TRBD2	TGTGCTAGCAGTCTTACTAGCGTCCAAGAGACCCAGTACTTC	CASSLTSVQETQYF
TRBJ1-5	TRBV4-1	-	-	TGCGCCAGCAGCCAGGGGCCGAGGGGGGCAGGCAATCAGCCCCAGCATTTT	CASSQGPRGAGNQPQHF
TRBJ2-7	TRBV6-5	few	TRBD1	TGTGCCAGCAGTTACGGGACAGGGGTCTACGAGCAGTACTTC	CASSYGTGVYEQYF
TRBJ1-5	TRBV27	-	-	TGTGCCAGCAGTTTTTCTTCGGGTGGTCAGCCCCAGCATTTT	CASSFSSGGQPQHF
TRBJ2-2	TRBV27	-	TRBD1	TGTGCCAGCAGTATCGGACAGGGATGGCTCGCCGGGGAGCTGTTTTTT	CASSIGQGWLAGELFF
TRBJ1-5	TRBV7-7	-	-	TGTGCTAGCAGCCCCTGCTGCCTTAGTCAGCCCCAGCATTTT	CASSPCCLSQPQHF
TRBJ1-4	TRBV6-1	-	TRBD1	TGTGCCAGCAGTGAAGAGGGGGCAGGTGAAAAACTGTTTTTT	CASSEEGAGEKLFF
TRBJ2-1	TRBV19	-	-	TGTGCCAGTAGCGGGGACCACAATGAGCAGTTCTTC	CASSGDHNEQFF
TRBJ2-2	TRBV5-1	-	-	TGCGCCAGCAGAGGGGCCGGGGAGCTGTTTTTT	CASRGAGELFF
TRBJ2-7	TRBV2	-	TRBD1	TGTGCCAGCATAGGGACAGGGTCCTACGAGCAGTACTTC	CASIGTGSYEQYF
TRBJ1-2	TRBV7-9	-	-	TGTGCCAGCAGCCCTCACAGCTGGGGGCCGAAACGATATGGCTACACCTTC	CASSPHSWGPKRYGYTF
TRBJ1-3	TRBV7-6	-	-	TGTGCCAGCAGCCTCGGACAGTCTGGAAACACCATATATTTT	CASSLGQSGNTIYF
TRBJ1-4	TRBV5-5	-	-	TGTGCCAGCAGCGGGCAGGGGACAACTAATGAAAAACTGTTTTTT	CASSGQGTTNEKLFF
TRBJ2-7	TRBV27	-	TRBD2	TGTGCCAGCAGTTCTATACTAGCGGGGGCCCTCGAGCAGTACTTC	CASSSILAGALEQYF
TRBJ2-7	TRBV13	-	-	TGTGCCAGCAGCCGTTCAGGGCCCCTCTACGAGCAGTACTTC	CASSRSGPLYEQYF
TRBJ1-4	TRBV27	-	TRBD1	TGTGCCAGCAGTACATCAGGGGGTTCCTGGGAAAAACTGTTTTTT	CASSTSGGSWEKLFF
TRBJ2-1	TRBV6-1	-	TRBD2	TGTGCCAGCAGTGAAGCGCTTCTGGGACTAGCGGGGGACAATGAGCAGTTCTTC	CASSEALLGLAGDNEQFF
TRBJ2-1	TRBV19	-	TRBD2	TGTGCCAGTAGTAAGCTAGCGGGAGGTCGGAATGAGCAGTTCTTC	CASSKLAGGRNEQFF
TRBJ2-3	TRBV5-6	-	TRBD2	TGTGCCAGCAGCTTGAGGACTAGCGGGAGGGTCACAGATACGCAGTATTTT	CASSLRTSGRVTDTQYF
TRBJ2-1	TRBV6-6	-	TRBD1	TGTGCCAGCTTTAACACAGGGGTACAGGAGCAGTTCTTC	CASFNTGVQEQFF
TRBJ1-1	TRBV28	once	TRBD1	TGTGCCAGCAGGAAACAGGGGCTAGGGGTAGCAGCTGAAGCTTTCTTT	CASRKQGLGVAAEAFF
TRBJ2-2	TRBV28	-	-	TGTGCCAGCATCCATGGGGGGACCGGGGAGCTGTTTTTT	CASIHGGTGELFF
TRBJ1-1	TRBV2	-	-	TGTGCCAGCAGCCTGAGGGGCCAATTAATGAACACTGAAGCTTTCTTT	CASSLRGQLMNTEAFF
TRBJ2-7	TRBV30	-	-	TGTGCCTGGAGTGTCCTAGGGGGGGCAGGCTACGAGCAGTACTTC	CAWSVLGGAGYEQYF
TRBJ1-5	TRBV7-2	-	-	TGTGCCAGCAGCTCTTCGGGTGGCAATCAGCCCCAGCATTTT	CASSSSGGNQPQHF